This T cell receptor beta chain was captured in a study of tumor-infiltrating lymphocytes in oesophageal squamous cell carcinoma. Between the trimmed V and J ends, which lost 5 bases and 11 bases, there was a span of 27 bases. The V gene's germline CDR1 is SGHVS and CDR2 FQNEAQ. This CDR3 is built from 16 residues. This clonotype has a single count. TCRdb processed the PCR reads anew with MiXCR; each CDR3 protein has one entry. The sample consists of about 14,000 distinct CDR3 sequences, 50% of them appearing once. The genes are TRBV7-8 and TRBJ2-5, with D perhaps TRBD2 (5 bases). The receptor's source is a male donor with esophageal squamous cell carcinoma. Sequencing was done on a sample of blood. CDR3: CASSHPPSNEVNEQYF. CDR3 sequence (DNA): TGTGCCAGCAGCCACCCCCCTAGCAACGAAGTCAATGAGCAGTACTTC.